This T cell receptor beta chain was recovered during a study of T cells in Graves' hyperthyroidism and ophthalmopathy. This clonotype was seen at least ten times. Its matching antigen is unknown. Broader study findings: Blood also carried most thyroid clonotypes expanded above 0.001.

Exclusion followed for patients with uncontrolled infection, other autoimmune disease, pregnancy or lactation. Orbital computed tomography, thyroid ultrasound, serum thyroxine and TRAb, and clinical symptoms together informed the diagnoses. The study collected blood at first hyperthyroidism diagnosis, before any ophthalmopathy symptoms arose. RNA transcripts yielded amplified TCR beta CDR3 regions. Carried out on the TCR CDR3, a first-round RT-PCR used the HTBI primer set. TCRdb processed the multiplex PCR reads anew with MiXCR; each CDR3 protein has one entry. The sample carries roughly 400,000 distinct CDR3 sequences, about a sixth recorded once. This CDR3 has 16 residues. Per the germline V gene, CDR1 is SGHVS and CDR2 is FQNEAQ. V dropped 4 bases and J dropped 4 bases, with 17 bases sitting between them.

Sequences were obtained from blood. The chain recombines TRBV7-8 with TRBJ2-1; D is undetermined. The receptor was derived from a woman between 18 and 30 years old with Graves' hyperthyroidism that later progressed to Graves' ophthalmopathy. In DNA, the CDR3 is TGTGCCAGCAGCTCCTTTGCCGGAGTTTTTTACAATGAGCAGTTCTTC. This codes for CASSSFAGVFYNEQFF.